This T cell receptor beta chain was sequenced during a study of blood T cell repertoires in COVID-19. Study overall: Samples representing acute and convalescent COVID-19 were sourced from the United States, Italy and Spain. Sources were T cells, B-cell-depleted T cells, or PBMCs; the material itself was cDNA or gDNA.

The CDR3 is 18 amino acids. V was pared by 0 bases and J by 2 bases, with 11 bases of the junction left unmatched. The V gene's germline CDR1 is LNHNV and CDR2 YYDKDF (reference sequence). Method: immunoSEQ multiplex PCR; TCRdb's copy keeps in-frame clones and lacks some. The sample holds around 190,000 clones, roughly four fifths seen once. Material for sequencing was peripheral blood. The chain couples TRBV15 to TRBJ2-7, with 9 bases matching TRBD1. The clonotype originates from a woman aged 45-59 years with acute or convalescent COVID-19. CDR3 sequence: CATSRDRRLTGGAYEQYF. DNA of the CDR3: TGTGCCACCAGCAGAGATCGAAGGTTGACAGGGGGGGCCTACGAGCAGTACTTC. Full variable domain (remainder filled in from reference TRBV15 and TRBJ2-7): DAMVIQNPRYQVTQFGKPVTLSCSQTLNHNVMYWYQQKSSQAPKLLFHYYDKDFNNEADTPDNFQSRRPNTSFCFLDIRSPGLGDTAMYLCATSRDRRLTGGAYEQYFGPGTRLTVT.